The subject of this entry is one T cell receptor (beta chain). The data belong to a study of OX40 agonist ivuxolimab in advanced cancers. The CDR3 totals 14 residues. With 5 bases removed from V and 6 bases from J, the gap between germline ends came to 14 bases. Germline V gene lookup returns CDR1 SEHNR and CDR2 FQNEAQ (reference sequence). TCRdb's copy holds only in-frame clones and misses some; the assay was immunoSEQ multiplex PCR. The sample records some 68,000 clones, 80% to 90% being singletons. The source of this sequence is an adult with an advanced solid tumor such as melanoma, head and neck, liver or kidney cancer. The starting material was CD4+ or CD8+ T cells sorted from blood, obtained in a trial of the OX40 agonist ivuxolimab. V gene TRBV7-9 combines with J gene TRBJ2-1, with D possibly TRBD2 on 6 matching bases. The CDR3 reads CASSPTQGGNEQFF. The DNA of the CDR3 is TGTGCCAGCAGCCCCACCCAGGGAGGCAATGAGCAGTTCTTC.